This TCR beta chain was recorded in a study of memory CD4+ T cells and cytomegalovirus serostatus. Study background: This sample comes from healthy Belgian adults, several CMV seropositive, roughly 22 seronegative.

In germline, CDR1 is SEHNR, CDR2 FQNEAQ (reference sequence). This CDR3 comprises 14 residues. V lost 5 bases, J lost 5 bases, and 3 bases stayed unmatched. Data came from immunoSEQ multiplex PCR; TCRdb stores just in-frame clones and leaves some out. Among 55,000 to 65,000 clones listed, approximately 81% were seen once. Study findings and constraints: Median bootstrapped AUC for CMV status was around 0.95 originally, 0.85 to 0.92 US-trained.

Single viable CD3+CD4+CD8-CD45RO+ cells were sorted as the memory CD4+ T cells. As for this clone: What it binds is not known.

This sequence originates from an adult in good health and CMV-seronegative. Some clones in this sample may be carry-over from other donors' samples. Material for sequencing was memory CD4+ T cells from blood. V and J are TRBV7-9 and TRBJ1-6, with 7 nucleotides matching TRBD1. The CDR3 nucleotides are TGTGCCAGCAGCGGAGACAGGGATAATTCACCCCTCCACTTT. It yields the protein CASSGDRDNSPLHF. The full variable domain, its missing parts supplied by reference TRBV7-9 and TRBJ1-6, is DTGVSQNPRHKITKRGQNVTFRCDPISEHNRLYWYRQTLGQGPEFLTYFQNEAQLEKSRLLSDRFSAERPKGSFSTLEIQRTEQGDSAMYLCASSGDRDNSPLHFGNGTRLTVT.